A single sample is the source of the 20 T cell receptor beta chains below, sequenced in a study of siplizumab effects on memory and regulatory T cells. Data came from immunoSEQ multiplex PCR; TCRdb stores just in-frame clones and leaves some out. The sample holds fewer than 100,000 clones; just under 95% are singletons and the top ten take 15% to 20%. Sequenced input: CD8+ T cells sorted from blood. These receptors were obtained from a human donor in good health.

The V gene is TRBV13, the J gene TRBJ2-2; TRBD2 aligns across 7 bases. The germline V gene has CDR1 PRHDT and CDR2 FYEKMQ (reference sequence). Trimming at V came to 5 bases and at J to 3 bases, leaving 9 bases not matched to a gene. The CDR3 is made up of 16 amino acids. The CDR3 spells CASSPLGGSDTGELFF. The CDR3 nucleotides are TGTGCCAGCAGCCCCCTGGGGGGGAGTGACACCGGGGAGCTGTTTTTT. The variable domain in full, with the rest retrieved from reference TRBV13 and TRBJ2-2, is AAGVIQSPRHLIKEKRETATLKCYPIPRHDTVYWYQQGPGQDPQFLISFYEKMQSDKGSIPDRFSAQQFSDYHSELNMSSLELGDSALYFCASSPLGGSDTGELFFGEGSRLTVL.

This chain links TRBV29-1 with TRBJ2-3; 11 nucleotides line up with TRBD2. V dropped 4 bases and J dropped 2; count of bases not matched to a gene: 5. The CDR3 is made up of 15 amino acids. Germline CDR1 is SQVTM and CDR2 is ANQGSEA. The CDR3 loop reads CSVVLAGDNTDTQYF. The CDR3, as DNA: TGCAGCGTTGTACTAGCGGGAGATAACACAGATACGCAGTATTTT.

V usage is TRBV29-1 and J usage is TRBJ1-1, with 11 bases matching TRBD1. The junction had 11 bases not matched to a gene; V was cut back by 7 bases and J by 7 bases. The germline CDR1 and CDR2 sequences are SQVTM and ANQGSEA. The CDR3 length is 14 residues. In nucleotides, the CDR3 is TGCAGCGGGGGGCTCGGACAGGGGGCAGGTGAAGCTTTCTTT. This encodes CSGGLGQGAGEAFF.

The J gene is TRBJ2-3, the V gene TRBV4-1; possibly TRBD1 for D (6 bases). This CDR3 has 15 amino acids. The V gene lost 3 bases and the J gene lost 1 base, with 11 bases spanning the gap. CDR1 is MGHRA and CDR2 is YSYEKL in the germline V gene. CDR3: CASSHAGDGTDTQYF. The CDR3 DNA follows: TGCGCCAGCAGCCACGCAGGGGATGGCACAGATACGCAGTATTTT.

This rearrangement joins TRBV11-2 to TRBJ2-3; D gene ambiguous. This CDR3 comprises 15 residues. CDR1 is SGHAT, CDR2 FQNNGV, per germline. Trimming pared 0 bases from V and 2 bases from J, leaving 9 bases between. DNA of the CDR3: TGTGCCAGCAGCTTAGAAGTGGGGTACACAGATACGCAGTATTTT. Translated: CASSLEVGYTDTQYF.

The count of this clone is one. Here the CDR3 reads CASSYTRNEKLFF. The CDR3 bases are TGTGCCAGCAGTTACACTCGGAATGAAAAACTGTTTTTT. V is TRBV6-6 and J is TRBJ1-4; D gene ambiguous. Germline V gives CDR1 MNHNY, CDR2 SVGAGI (reference sequence). V shed 2 bases and J shed 5 bases, with 6 bases lying between them. The CDR3 is 13 amino acids.

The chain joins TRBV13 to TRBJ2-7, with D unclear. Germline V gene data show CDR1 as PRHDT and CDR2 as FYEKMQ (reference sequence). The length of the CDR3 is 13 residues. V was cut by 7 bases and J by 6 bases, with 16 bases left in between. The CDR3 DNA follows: TGTGCCAGCACCCCGAGCACTGGTTCCGAGCAGTACTTC. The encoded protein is CASTPSTGSEQYF. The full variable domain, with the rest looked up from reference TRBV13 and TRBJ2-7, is AAGVIQSPRHLIKEKRETATLKCYPIPRHDTVYWYQQGPGQDPQFLISFYEKMQSDKGSIPDRFSAQQFSDYHSELNMSSLELGDSALYFCASTPSTGSEQYFGPGTRLTVT.

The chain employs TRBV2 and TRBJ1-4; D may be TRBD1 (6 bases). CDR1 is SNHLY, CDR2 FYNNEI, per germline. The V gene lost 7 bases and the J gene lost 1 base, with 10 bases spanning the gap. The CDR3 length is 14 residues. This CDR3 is CASNTGLTNEKLFF. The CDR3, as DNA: TGTGCCAGCAATACAGGGTTAACTAATGAAAAACTGTTTTTT.

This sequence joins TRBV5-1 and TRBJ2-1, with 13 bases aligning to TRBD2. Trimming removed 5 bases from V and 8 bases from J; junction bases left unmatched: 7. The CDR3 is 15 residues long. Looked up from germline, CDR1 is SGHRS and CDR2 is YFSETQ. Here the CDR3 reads CASRSTSGRIDEQFF. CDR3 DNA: TGCGCCAGCAGATCGACTAGCGGGAGGATCGATGAGCAGTTCTTC.

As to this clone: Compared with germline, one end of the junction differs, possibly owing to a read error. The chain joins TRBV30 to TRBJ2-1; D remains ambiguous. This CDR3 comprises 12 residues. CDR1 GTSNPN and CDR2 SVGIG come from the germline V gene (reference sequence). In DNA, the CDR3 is TGTGCCTGGAGTCCTACTGGTCTAGATGGGATCTTC. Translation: CAWSPTGLDGIF.

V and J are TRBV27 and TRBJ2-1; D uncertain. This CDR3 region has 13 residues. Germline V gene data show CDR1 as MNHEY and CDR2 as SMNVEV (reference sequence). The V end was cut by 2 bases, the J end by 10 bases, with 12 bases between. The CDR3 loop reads CASSLDVVGEQFF. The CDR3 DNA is TGTGCCAGCAGTTTAGATGTCGTGGGCGAGCAGTTCTTC.

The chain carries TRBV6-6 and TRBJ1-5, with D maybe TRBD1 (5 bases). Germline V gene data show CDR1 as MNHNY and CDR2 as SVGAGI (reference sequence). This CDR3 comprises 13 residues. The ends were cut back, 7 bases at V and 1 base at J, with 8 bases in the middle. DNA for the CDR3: TGTGCCAGCACCTGGGACAGCAATCAGCCCCAGCATTTT. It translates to CASTWDSNQPQHF.

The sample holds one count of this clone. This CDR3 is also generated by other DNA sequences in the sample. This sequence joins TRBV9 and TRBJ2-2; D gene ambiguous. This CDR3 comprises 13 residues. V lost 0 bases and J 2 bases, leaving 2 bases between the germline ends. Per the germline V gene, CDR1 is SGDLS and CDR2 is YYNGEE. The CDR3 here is CASSVGNTGELFF. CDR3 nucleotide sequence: TGTGCCAGCAGCGTAGGCAACACCGGGGAGCTGTTTTTT.

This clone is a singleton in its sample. The CDR3 loop reads CASSEIGGDQPQHF. DNA of the CDR3: TGCGCCAGCAGTGAAATAGGGGGTGACCAGCCCCAGCATTTT. V is TRBV10-2 and J is TRBJ1-5, with D possibly being TRBD1 (6 bases). The CDR3 is 14 amino acids. Looked up from germline, CDR1 is WSHSY and CDR2 is SAAADI. The V gene lost 3 bases and the J gene lost 7 bases, with 13 bases spanning the gap.

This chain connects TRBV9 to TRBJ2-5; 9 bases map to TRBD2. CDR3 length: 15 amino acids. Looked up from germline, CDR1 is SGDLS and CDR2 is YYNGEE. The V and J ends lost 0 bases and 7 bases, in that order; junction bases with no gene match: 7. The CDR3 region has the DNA TGTGCCAGCAGCGTAGGCGGTAGCGGGAGTGGGACCCAGTACTTC. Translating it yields CASSVGGSGSGTQYF.

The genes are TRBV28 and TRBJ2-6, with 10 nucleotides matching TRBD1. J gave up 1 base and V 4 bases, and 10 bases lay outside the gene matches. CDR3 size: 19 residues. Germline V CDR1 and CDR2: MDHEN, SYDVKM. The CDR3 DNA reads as TGTGCCAGCAGTTCTCTTCGGACAGGGGGGTTTTCTGGGGCCAACGTCCTGACTTTC. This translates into CASSSLRTGGFSGANVLTF.

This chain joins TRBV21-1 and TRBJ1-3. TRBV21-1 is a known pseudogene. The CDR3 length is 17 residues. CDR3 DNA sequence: TGTGCCAGCAGCAAAGATAGCCGGAGTTCCCGGGGCAACACCATATATTTT. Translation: CASSKDSRSSRGNTIYF.

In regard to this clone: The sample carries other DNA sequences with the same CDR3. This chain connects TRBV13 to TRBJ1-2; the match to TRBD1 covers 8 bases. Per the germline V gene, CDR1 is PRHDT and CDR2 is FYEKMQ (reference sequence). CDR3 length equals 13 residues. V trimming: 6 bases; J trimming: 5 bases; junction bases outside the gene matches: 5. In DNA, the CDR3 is TGTGCCAGCAGTTCAGGGGGCTCGTATGGCTACACCTTC. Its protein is CASSSGGSYGYTF.

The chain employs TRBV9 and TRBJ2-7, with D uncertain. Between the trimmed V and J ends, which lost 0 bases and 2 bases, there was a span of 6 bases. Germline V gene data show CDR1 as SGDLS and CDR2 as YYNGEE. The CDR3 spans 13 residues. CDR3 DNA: TGTGCCAGCAGCGTAGGGACGACCTACGAGCAGTACTTC. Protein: CASSVGTTYEQYF.

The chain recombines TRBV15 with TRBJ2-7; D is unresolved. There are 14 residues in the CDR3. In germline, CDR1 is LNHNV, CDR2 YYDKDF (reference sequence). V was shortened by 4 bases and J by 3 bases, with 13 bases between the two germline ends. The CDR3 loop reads CATSTREWDYEQYF. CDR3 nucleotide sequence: TGTGCCACCAGCACCAGAGAGTGGGACTACGAGCAGTACTTC.